These T cell receptor beta chains were read from a single sample in a study of T cells in localized non-small cell lung cancer. TCRdb's table, derived via immunoSEQ multiplex PCR, lists solely in-frame clones and lacks some. The data contain fewer than 2,500 clones, around 21% of them singletons. This sample comprised normal lung tissue next to the tumor, obtained before any cancer treatment. All receptors come from a female donor over 55 with stage I lung adenocarcinoma. The CDR3 runs from the conserved cysteine through the conserved F or W. The D gene is left open where the match is weak. Where a row states a size, it is once, few, many or the class of an expanded clone; other rows omit it.

clone_size d_call j_call v_call cdr3_aa cdr3_nt
- - TRBJ1-1 TRBV12-2 CASTGTPRANTEAFF TGTGCCAGTACCGGGACGCCGAGGGCGAACACTGAAGCTTTCTTT
few - TRBJ2-7 TRBV11-3 CASSPIGSLVAYEQYF TGTGCCAGCAGCCCAATCGGGAGCTTGGTGGCCTACGAGCAGTACTTC
- - TRBJ1-2 TRBV11-3 CASSTDPTGNGYTF TGTGCCAGCAGCACCGACCCTACAGGCAATGGCTACACCTTC
large - TRBJ2-7 TRBV11-3 CASSPIPGLLNSYEQYF TGTGCCAGCAGCCCGATCCCGGGACTCCTCAATTCCTACGAGCAGTACTTC
- TRBD1 TRBJ2-7 TRBV11-3 CASSPYRGRLYEQYF TGTGCCAGCAGCCCGTACAGGGGGCGCTTATACGAGCAGTACTTC
few - TRBJ2-2 TRBV18 CASSPARLANTGELFF TGTGCCAGCTCACCGGCCAGGTTAGCGAACACCGGGGAGCTGTTTTTT
medium-sized - TRBJ1-1 TRBV11-3 CASSLEREVNTEAFF TGTGCCAGCAGCTTAGAGAGGGAGGTGAACACTGAAGCTTTCTTT
hyperexpanded TRBD2 TRBJ2-1 TRBV14 CASSQSPGGIQFF TGTGCCAGCAGCCAATCCCCGGGGGGGATCCAGTTCTTC
few TRBD1 TRBJ1-2 TRBV6-8 CASIPRQGGHGYTF TGTGCCAGCATCCCCAGACAGGGGGGCCATGGCTACACCTTC
- - TRBJ2-7 TRBV6-8 CASSPLPGAKGSYEQYF TGTGCCAGCAGTCCCCTTCCCGGGGCGAAAGGGTCCTACGAGCAGTACTTC
- - TRBJ1-2 TRBV18 CASSPRGYNYGYTF TGTGCCAGCTCACCGAGGGGATATAACTATGGCTACACCTTC
few TRBD1 TRBJ1-1 TRBV11-3 CASSDKDRGNTEAFF TGTGCCAGCAGCGACAAGGACAGGGGAAACACTGAAGCTTTCTTT
- - TRBJ2-1 TRBV9 CASSPPGLQYNEQFF TGTGCCAGCAGTCCTCCGGGACTTCAGTACAATGAGCAGTTCTTC
few TRBD1 TRBJ2-5 TRBV11-3 CASSLTGGQETQYF TGTGCCAGCAGCTTGACAGGGGGCCAAGAGACCCAGTACTTC
few - TRBJ1-5 TRBV9 CASSVSGEFNQPQHF TGTGCCAGCAGCGTATCGGGGGAGTTCAATCAGCCCCAGCATTTT
few TRBD2 TRBJ2-7 TRBV14 CASSPLGLAGAGSYEQYF TGTGCCAGCAGCCCGTTGGGACTAGCGGGAGCGGGCTCCTACGAGCAGTACTTC
few TRBD1 TRBJ1-5 TRBV19 CASKPGGRGGEQPQHF TGTGCCAGTAAACCAGGGGGCCGAGGGGGAGAACAGCCCCAGCATTTT
few - TRBJ1-3 TRBV30 CAWSVLSSGNTIYF TGTGCCTGGAGTGTCCTAAGCTCTGGAAACACCATATATTTT
- - TRBJ2-5 TRBV9 CASSLLASQETQYF TGTGCCAGCAGCTTATTAGCTTCTCAAGAGACCCAGTACTTC